The 9 T cell receptor beta chains reported below all come from one sample, sequenced in a study of cytotoxic CD8 clonotypes in ibrutinib-treated CLL listed by TCRdb under 2021. Library preparation was by the immunoSEQ multiplex PCR assay. TCRdb's version of the immuneACCESS table is confined to in-frame rearrangements and falls short of the full clone set. An unresolved V gene accounts for under half of the shortfall where checked; the remainder is of unknown origin. The sample table contains 14,000 or so clones; only one count was recorded for 64% of them. Approximately 40% of the sample belongs to the ten largest clones. The sequencing used PBMCs, collected before ibrutinib treatment. These receptors originate from a human donor with chronic lymphocytic leukemia.

The chain combines TRBV5-1 with TRBJ2-7; D gene uncertain. This CDR3 spans 13 amino acids. V dropped 0 bases and J dropped 6 bases, with 10 bases sitting between them. Germline V lookup: CDR1 SGHRS, CDR2 YFSETQ. The CDR3: CASSLGSWVEQYF. The CDR3 nucleotides read TGCGCCAGCAGCTTGGGTTCTTGGGTCGAGCAGTACTTC.

This clone was seen a single time. V is TRBV27 and J is TRBJ1-1, with D possibly matching TRBD1 (5 bases). In germline, CDR1 is MNHEY, CDR2 SMNVEV (reference sequence). The V end lost 4 bases, the J end lost 6 bases, and 12 bases lay between the germline ends. The CDR3 runs 13 residues. The CDR3 nucleotides read TGTGCCAGCAGTTGGGGCGGTGGTTCTGAAGCTTTCTTT. Its protein product is CASSWGGGSEAFF.

The V call is TRBV7-8, the J call TRBJ2-1; 7 nucleotides line up with TRBD2. This CDR3 contains 13 residues. J lost 8 bases, V lost 10 bases, and 11 bases had no gene match. In germline, CDR1 is SGHVS, CDR2 FQNEAQ. CDR3 in DNA: TGTGCCACCGGGGGGAGGAGCGTGTATGAGCAGTTCTTC. Amino acids: CATGGRSVYEQFF.

This clone was seen a handful of times. This chain connects TRBV10-2 to TRBJ1-1, with a weak D call TRBD1 (5 bases). Trimming shortened V by 2 bases and J by 4 bases, and 11 bases separated the two germline ends. Germline V lookup: CDR1 WSHSY, CDR2 SAAADI. This CDR3 has 14 amino acids. The CDR3 loop is CASSEPGGTTEAFF. CDR3 nucleotide sequence: TGCGCCAGCAGTGAGCCGGGGGGGACCACTGAAGCTTTCTTT.

The chain has TRBV4-1 and TRBJ1-1; TRBD1 matches at 9 bases. The CDR3 is made up of 16 amino acids. Germline trimming cut 0 bases from V and 2 bases from J; bases unmatched to any gene: 4. Germline-derived CDR1 and CDR2 are MGHRA and YSYEKL. CDR3 sequence reads: CASSQDTGQGNTEAFF. In DNA form, the CDR3 reads TGCGCCAGCAGCCAAGATACGGGACAGGGAAACACTGAAGCTTTCTTT.

V usage is TRBV4-1 and J usage is TRBJ1-5; TRBD1 agrees at 7 bases. V shed 1 base and J 3 bases; nucleotides not matched to a gene: 3. CDR1 and CDR2 from the germline V gene are MGHRA and YSYEKL. The CDR3 extends over 15 amino acids. CDR3 bases: TGCGCCAGCAGCCAAGTAGAGGGGGCCAATCAGCCCCAGCATTTT. Translation: CASSQVEGANQPQHF.

The chain uses TRBV6-5 and TRBJ1-2; 7 positions agree with TRBD1. This CDR3 has 15 residues. J was trimmed by 1 base and V by 6 bases; bases with no gene match: 8. Germline values: CDR1 MNHEY, CDR2 SVGAGI. CDR3 sequence (DNA): TGTGCCAGCAGGGATCAGGGGGAACTTAACTATGGCTACACCTTC. Amino acids: CASRDQGELNYGYTF.

The V and J genes are TRBV5-4 and TRBJ2-7, with 14 nucleotides matching TRBD2. The ends lost 4 bases at V and 3 bases at J; junction bases unmatched: 6. The V gene's germline CDR1 is SGHNT and CDR2 YYREEE (reference sequence). The length of the CDR3 is 16 residues. The CDR3 sequence is CASSRTSGGKHYEQYF. For the CDR3, the DNA is TGTGCCAGCAGCAGGACTAGCGGGGGGAAACACTACGAGCAGTACTTC.

The chain carries TRBV5-5 and TRBJ1-5, with a weak D call TRBD1 (5 bases). The CDR3 has 13 amino acids. Trimming removed 0 bases from V and 9 bases from J, with 10 bases in between. Germline CDR1 reads SGHKS; CDR2 reads YYEKEE (reference sequence). The CDR3 DNA follows: TGTGCCAGCAGCTTGGCGGGGGATCGGCCCCAGCATTTT. Amino acids: CASSLAGDRPQHF.